Each of the 10 T cell receptor beta chains below was sequenced from the same sample in a study of PD-1 blockade in classical Hodgkin lymphoma (dated by TCRdb to the early 2020s). Per the publication, the time point label means: cycle 4 day 1 (C4D1), after more than 5 weeks of nivolumab. Every trial patient had relapsed after autologous stem cell transplantation, and cohorts A, B and C differed in prior brentuximab vedotin exposure. Libraries were made using the immunoSEQ multiplex PCR assay. TCRdb stores this immuneACCESS table with in-frame sequences only. Part of the clones is absent; in the studies checked, under half of the shortfall reflects unresolved V genes, and no reason is known for the rest. The sample table lists 25,000 or so clones, approximately 87% of them with a count of one. The ten biggest clones cover 23% of the sample. The sample consisted of peripheral blood mononuclear cells (PBMCs), taken before the fourth cycle of nivolumab. These receptors were obtained from a human donor with classical Hodgkin lymphoma.

This chain links TRBV6-4 with TRBJ1-2; 10 bases align to TRBD1. The CDR3 runs 15 residues. After removal of 0 bases from V and 6 bases from J, the junction contained 4 bases not matched to a gene. The germline gives CDR1 MRHNA, CDR2 SNTAGT. This chain's CDR3 is CASSDSKGTGDGYTF. As DNA, the CDR3 is TGTGCCAGCAGTGACTCGAAAGGGACAGGGGATGGCTACACCTTC.

The chain is built from TRBV27 and TRBJ2-7, with D unclear. Trimming took 0 bases from V and 4 from J, leaving 13 bases between them. From germline, CDR1 is MNHEY and CDR2 SMNVEV (reference sequence). The CDR3 contains 15 residues. The CDR3 coding sequence is TGTGCCAGCAGTTTATCACCGGGCCGTCAATACGAGCAGTACTTC. It encodes CASSLSPGRQYEQYF.

The chain carries TRBV19 and TRBJ2-7, with D perhaps matching TRBD1 (6 bases). Germline lookup yields CDR1 LNHDA and CDR2 SQIVND (reference sequence). Trimming cost V 10 bases and J 0 bases, with 16 bases left between them. The CDR3 has 14 residues. The CDR3, as DNA: TGTGCCACTAAAAGACAGGCGCACTCCTACGAGCAGTACTTC. Translation: CATKRQAHSYEQYF.

V usage is TRBV4-1 and J usage is TRBJ2-1, with 11 bases that match TRBD2. This CDR3 has 17 residues. J lost 9 bases, V lost 0 bases, and 10 bases had no gene match. Germline CDR1 reads MGHRA; CDR2 reads YSYEKL. For the CDR3, the DNA is TGCGCCAGCAGCCAAGATAAGGCACTAGCGGGAGAGAGTGAGCAGTTCTTC. It encodes CASSQDKALAGESEQFF.

This clone was seen only once. This chain connects TRBV2 to TRBJ2-7; D unclear. Germline loops: CDR1 SNHLY, CDR2 FYNNEI. The CDR3 loop spans 12 amino acids. The V gene lost 3 bases and the J gene lost 6 bases, with 9 bases spanning the gap. Here the CDR3 reads CASSEGFFEQYF. The CDR3 DNA reads TGTGCCAGCAGTGAGGGGTTCTTCGAGCAGTACTTC.

The chain is built from TRBV5-6 and TRBJ2-7; D is uncertain. This CDR3 is 13 amino acids long. Trimming took off 0 bases at V and 4 bases at J, with 8 bases between the two ends. Germline V gives CDR1 SGHDT, CDR2 YYEEEE. For the CDR3, the DNA is TGTGCCAGCAGCTTGGGCGGAATTTACGAGCAGTACTTC. Amino acid sequence: CASSLGGIYEQYF. Supplemented by reference TRBV5-6 and TRBJ2-7, the full variable domain reads DAGVTQSPTHLIKTRGQQVTLRCSPKSGHDTVSWYQQALGQGPQFIFQYYEEEERQRGNFPDRFSGHQFPNYSSELNVNALLLGDSALYLCASSLGGIYEQYFGPGTRLTVT.

This clone was seen a single time. The V call is TRBV10-1, the J call TRBJ2-1, with TRBD2 matching over 10 bases. Germline trimming cut 4 bases from V and 5 bases from J; bases unmatched to any gene: 8. The V gene's germline CDR1 is WNHNN and CDR2 SYGVQD (reference sequence). The CDR3 covers 16 residues. CDR3 DNA sequence: TGCGCCAGCAGTGCAGCGGGGGGGACTTTAGACAATGAGCAGTTCTTC. Translated, it gives CASSAAGGTLDNEQFF.

J is TRBJ1-2 and V is TRBV4-1; D not certain. V shed 0 bases and J shed 2 bases, with 13 bases lying between them. Germline V CDR1 and CDR2: MGHRA, YSYEKL. CDR3 length: 16 residues. This CDR3 reads CASSQDSLGMNYGYTF. The CDR3 bases are TGCGCCAGCAGCCAAGATAGCCTCGGGATGAACTATGGCTACACCTTC.

The chain combines TRBV9 with TRBJ1-2, with D maybe TRBD1 (5 bases). There are 13 residues in the CDR3. V was cut by 3 bases and J by 8 bases, with 14 bases left in between. In germline, CDR1 is SGDLS, CDR2 YYNGEE. The chain's CDR3 is CASSESGHAGYTF. CDR3 nucleotide sequence: TGTGCCAGCAGCGAATCTGGACATGCGGGCTACACCTTC.

This clone showed up just once. The V call is TRBV7-6, the J call TRBJ2-2; 10 nucleotides align to TRBD2. V was clipped by 5 bases and J by 4 bases; unmatched bases: 16. The CDR3 is made up of 19 amino acids. Germline V gives CDR1 SGHVS, CDR2 FNYEAQ. DNA of the CDR3: TGTGCCAGCAGCCCCGGGATGGAGCGGGGGGGCCGGGTCACCGGGGAGCTGTTTTTT. It is translated as CASSPGMERGGRVTGELFF.